This TCR beta chain was recovered during a study of T cell repertoires in cytomegalovirus infection. Study as a whole: CMV epitopes that were recently identified and HLA-C-restricted were used alongside well-studied HLA-B-restricted ones. It can be stated that public TCR beta signatures indicated CMV infection as well as a matching HLA type.

TCRdb reanalysed the reads using MiXCR and keeps one entry per CDR3 protein. In the table there are roughly 990,000 distinct CDR3 sequences, approximately 32% of which are singletons. This CDR3 is 17 amino acids long. CDR1 is MDHEN and CDR2 is SYDVKM in the germline V gene. V gave up 4 bases and J gave up 2 bases, with 15 bases separating them. Study-level results: HLA-C-restricted CMV-specific TCR beta clonotypes prevailed in the ex vivo response. Using cumulative public TCR beta family frequency, the authors identified those who carried CMV together with the relevant HLA.

Ten or more counts support this clonotype. Its antigen is currently unknown. The TCR originated in a human donor in good health (CMV status not recorded). Some clones in this sample may be carry-over from other donors' samples. The chain has TRBV28 and TRBJ2-6; possible D gene TRBD1, 6 bases. The specimen comprised cultured CD8+ T cells from PBMCs, sampled from culture after CMV antigen stimulation. CDR3 sequence: CASSWGQRETGANVLTF. CDR3 DNA sequence: TGTGCCAGCAGTTGGGGGCAGAGGGAGACTGGGGCCAACGTCCTGACTTTC.